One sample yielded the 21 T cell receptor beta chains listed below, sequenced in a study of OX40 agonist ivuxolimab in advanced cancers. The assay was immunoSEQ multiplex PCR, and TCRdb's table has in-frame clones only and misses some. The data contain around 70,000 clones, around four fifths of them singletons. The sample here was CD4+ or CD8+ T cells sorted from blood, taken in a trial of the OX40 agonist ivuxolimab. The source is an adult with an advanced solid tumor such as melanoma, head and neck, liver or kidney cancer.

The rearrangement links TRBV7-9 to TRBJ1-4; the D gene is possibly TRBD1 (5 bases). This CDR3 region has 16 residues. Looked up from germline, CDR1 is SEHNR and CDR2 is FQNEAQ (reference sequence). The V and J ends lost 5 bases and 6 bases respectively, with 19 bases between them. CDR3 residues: CASSARRALSDEKLFF. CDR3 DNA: TGTGCCAGCAGCGCCCGCAGGGCATTAAGTGATGAAAAACTGTTTTTT.

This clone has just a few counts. The CDR3 loop reads CASTLLNTEAFF. As DNA, the CDR3 is TGTGCCAGCACACTCTTGAACACTGAAGCTTTCTTT. This chain joins TRBV28 and TRBJ1-1; D gene unclear. The CDR3 length is 12 residues. CDR1 and CDR2 from the germline V gene are MDHEN and SYDVKM. Trimming took 7 bases from V and 0 from J, leaving 6 bases between them. The entire variable domain, with the rest obtained from reference TRBV28 and TRBJ1-1, is as follows: DVKVTQSSRYLVKRTGEKVFLECVQDMDHENMFWYRQDPGLGLRLIYFSYDVKMKEKGDIPEGYSVSREKKERFSLILESASTNQTSMYLCASTLLNTEAFFGQGTRLTVV.

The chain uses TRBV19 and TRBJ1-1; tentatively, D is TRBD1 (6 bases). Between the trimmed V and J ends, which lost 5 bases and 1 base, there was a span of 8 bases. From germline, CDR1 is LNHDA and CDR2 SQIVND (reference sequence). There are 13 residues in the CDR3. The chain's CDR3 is CASSPQGNTEAFF. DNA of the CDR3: TGTGCCAGTAGTCCACAGGGGAACACTGAAGCTTTCTTT.

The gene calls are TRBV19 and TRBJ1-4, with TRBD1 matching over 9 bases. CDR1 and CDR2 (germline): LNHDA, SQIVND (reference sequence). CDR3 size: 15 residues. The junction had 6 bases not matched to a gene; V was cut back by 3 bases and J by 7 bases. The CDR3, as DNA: TGTGCCAGTAGTATCGGACAGGGGCGGATTGAAAAACTGTTTTTT. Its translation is CASSIGQGRIEKLFF.

In DNA form, the CDR3 reads TGTGCCAGCAGCTTGGAGCAGGGTCGGAACGGGGAGACCCAGTACTTC. This codes for CASSLEQGRNGETQYF. The chain employs TRBV5-4 and TRBJ2-5; a weak D match, TRBD1 (5 bases). In germline, CDR1 is SGHNT, CDR2 YYREEE (reference sequence). Between the trimmed V and J ends, which lost 0 bases and 5 bases, there was a span of 17 bases. This CDR3 has 16 residues.

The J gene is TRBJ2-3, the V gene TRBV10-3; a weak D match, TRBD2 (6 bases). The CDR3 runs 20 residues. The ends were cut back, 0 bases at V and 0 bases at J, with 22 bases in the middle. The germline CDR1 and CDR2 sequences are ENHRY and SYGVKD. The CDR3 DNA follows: TGTGCCATCAGTGAGTCAAAGTTGGGTGGGAGGAGATATAGCACAGATACGCAGTATTTT. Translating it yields CAISESKLGGRRYSTDTQYF.

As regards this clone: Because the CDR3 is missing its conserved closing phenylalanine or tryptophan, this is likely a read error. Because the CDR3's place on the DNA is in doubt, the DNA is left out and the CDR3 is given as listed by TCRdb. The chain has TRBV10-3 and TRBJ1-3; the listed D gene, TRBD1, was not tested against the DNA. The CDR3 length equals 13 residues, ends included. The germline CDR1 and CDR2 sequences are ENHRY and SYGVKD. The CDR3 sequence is CATRTRDRGHLTL.

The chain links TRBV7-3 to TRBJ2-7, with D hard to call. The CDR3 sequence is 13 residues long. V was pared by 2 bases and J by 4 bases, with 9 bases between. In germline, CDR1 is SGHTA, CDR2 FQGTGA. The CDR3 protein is CASSLDITYEQYF. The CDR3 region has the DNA TGTGCCAGCAGCTTAGACATTACTTACGAGCAGTACTTC.

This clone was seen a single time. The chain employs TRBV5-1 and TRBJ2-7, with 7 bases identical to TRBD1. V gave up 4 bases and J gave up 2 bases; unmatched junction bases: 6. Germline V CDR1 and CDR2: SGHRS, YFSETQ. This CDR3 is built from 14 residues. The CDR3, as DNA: TGCGCCAGCAGCGGGACAGATCCCACCTACGAGCAGTACTTC. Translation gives CASSGTDPTYEQYF. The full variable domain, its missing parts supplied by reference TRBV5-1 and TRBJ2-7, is KAGVTQTPRYLIKTRGQQVTLSCSPISGHRSVSWYQQTPGQGLQFLFEYFSETQRNKGNFPGRFSGRQFSNSRSEMNVSTLELGDSALYLCASSGTDPTYEQYFGPGTRLTVT.

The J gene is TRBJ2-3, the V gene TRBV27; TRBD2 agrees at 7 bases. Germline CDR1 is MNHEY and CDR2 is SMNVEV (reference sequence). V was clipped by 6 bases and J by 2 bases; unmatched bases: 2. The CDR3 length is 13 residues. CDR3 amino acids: CASSGGYTDTQYF. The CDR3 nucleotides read TGTGCCAGCAGCGGGGGGTACACAGATACGCAGTATTTT.

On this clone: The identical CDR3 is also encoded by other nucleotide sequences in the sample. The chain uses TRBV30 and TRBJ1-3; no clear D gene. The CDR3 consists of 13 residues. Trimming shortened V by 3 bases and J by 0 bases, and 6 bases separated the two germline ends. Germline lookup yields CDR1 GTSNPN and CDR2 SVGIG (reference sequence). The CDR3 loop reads CAWSRGSGNTIYF. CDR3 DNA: TGTGCCTGGAGCCGGGGCTCTGGAAACACCATATATTTT.

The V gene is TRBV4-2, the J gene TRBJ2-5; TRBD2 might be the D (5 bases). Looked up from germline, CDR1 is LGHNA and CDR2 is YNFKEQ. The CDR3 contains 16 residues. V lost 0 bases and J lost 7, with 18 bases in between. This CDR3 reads CASSQDKLVVMGTQYF. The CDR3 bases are TGTGCCAGCAGCCAAGATAAACTAGTAGTCATGGGGACCCAGTACTTC.

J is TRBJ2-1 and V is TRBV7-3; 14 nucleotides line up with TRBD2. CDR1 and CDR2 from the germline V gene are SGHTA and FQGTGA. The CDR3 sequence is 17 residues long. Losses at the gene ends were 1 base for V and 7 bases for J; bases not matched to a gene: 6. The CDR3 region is CASSLSRLAGGGNEQFF. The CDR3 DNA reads TGTGCCAGCAGCTTAAGCCGACTAGCGGGAGGGGGGAATGAGCAGTTCTTC.

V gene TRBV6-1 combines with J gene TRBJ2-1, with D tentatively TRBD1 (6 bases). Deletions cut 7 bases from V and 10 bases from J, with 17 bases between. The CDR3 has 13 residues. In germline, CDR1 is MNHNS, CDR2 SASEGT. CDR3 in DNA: TGTGCCAGCAATATAAACAGGGACCGCGAGCAGTTCTTC. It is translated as CASNINRDREQFF.

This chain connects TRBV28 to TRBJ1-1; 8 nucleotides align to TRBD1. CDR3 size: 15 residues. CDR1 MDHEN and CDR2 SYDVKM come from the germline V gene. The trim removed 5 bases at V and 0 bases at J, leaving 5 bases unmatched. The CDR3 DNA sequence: TGTGCCAGCAGTATGGCAGGGGGCCTGAACACTGAAGCTTTCTTT. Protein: CASSMAGGLNTEAFF.

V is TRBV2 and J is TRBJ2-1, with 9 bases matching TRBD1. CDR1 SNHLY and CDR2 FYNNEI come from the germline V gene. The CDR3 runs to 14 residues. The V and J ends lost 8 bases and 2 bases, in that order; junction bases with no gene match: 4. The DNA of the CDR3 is TGTGCCAGCCTCAGGGACAGGGCCTACAATGAGCAGTTCTTC. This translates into CASLRDRAYNEQFF.

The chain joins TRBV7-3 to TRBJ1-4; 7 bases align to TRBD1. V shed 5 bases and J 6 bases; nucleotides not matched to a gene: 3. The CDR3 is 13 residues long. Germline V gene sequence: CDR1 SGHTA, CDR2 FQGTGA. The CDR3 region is CASSLGTDEKLFF. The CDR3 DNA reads TGTGCCAGCAGCCTCGGGACAGATGAAAAACTGTTTTTT.

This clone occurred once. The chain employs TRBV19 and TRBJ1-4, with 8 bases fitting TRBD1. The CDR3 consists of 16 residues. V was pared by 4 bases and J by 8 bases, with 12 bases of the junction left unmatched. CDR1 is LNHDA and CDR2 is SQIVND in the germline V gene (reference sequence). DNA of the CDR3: TGTGCCAGTAGTACTCAGGGGGCTGGCTTAGAGGAAAAACTGTTTTTT. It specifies CASSTQGAGLEEKLFF. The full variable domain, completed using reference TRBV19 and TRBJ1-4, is DGGITQSPKYLFRKEGQNVTLSCEQNLNHDAMYWYRQDPGQGLRLIYYSQIVNDFQKGDIAEGYSVSREKKESFPLTVTSAQKNPTAFYLCASSTQGAGLEEKLFFGSGTQLSVL.

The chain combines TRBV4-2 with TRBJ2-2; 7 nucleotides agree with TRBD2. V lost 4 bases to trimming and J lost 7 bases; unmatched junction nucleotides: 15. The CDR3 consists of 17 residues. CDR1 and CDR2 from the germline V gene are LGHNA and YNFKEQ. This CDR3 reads CASSRQPSGGQGGELFF. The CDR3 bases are TGTGCCAGCAGCCGTCAACCGTCGGGGGGTCAGGGCGGGGAGCTGTTTTTT.

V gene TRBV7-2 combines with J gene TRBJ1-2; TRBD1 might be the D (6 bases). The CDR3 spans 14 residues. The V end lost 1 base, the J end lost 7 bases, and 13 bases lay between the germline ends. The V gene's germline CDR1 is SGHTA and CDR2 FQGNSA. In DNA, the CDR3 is TGTGCCAGCAGCTTAGGGGGGGCATCGACTGGCTACACCTTC. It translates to CASSLGGASTGYTF.

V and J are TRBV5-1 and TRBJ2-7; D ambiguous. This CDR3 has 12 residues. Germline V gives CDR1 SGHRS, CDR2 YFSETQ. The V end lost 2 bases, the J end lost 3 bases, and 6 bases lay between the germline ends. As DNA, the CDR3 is TGCGCCAGCAGCTTCGGTGACTACGAGCAGTACTTC. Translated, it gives CASSFGDYEQYF.